Below, one T cell receptor beta chain is given with its context. Data came from immunoSEQ multiplex PCR; TCRdb stores just in-frame clones and leaves some out. The table has roughly 150,000 clones, about 86% seen once. The data were obtained in a study of control samples from healthy donors and cancer patients. Germline V gene data show CDR1 as SQVTM and CDR2 as ANQGSEA. This CDR3 is built from 12 residues. The V gene lost 1 base and the J gene lost 6 bases, with 7 bases spanning the gap. The sample comprised blood. This TCR derives from a man younger than 30 in good health. V is TRBV29-1 and J is TRBJ1-5; D is unresolved. The CDR3 DNA follows: TGCAGCGTTGAAGTGGGAGGTCAGCCCCAGCATTTT. The encoded protein is CSVEVGGQPQHF. Full variable domain (rest looked up from reference TRBV29-1 and TRBJ1-5): SAVISQKPSRDICQRGTSLTIQCQVDSQVTMMFWYRQQPGQSLTLIATANQGSEATYESGFVIDKFPISRPNLTFSTLTVSNMSPEDSSIYLCSVEVGGQPQHFGDGTRLSIL.